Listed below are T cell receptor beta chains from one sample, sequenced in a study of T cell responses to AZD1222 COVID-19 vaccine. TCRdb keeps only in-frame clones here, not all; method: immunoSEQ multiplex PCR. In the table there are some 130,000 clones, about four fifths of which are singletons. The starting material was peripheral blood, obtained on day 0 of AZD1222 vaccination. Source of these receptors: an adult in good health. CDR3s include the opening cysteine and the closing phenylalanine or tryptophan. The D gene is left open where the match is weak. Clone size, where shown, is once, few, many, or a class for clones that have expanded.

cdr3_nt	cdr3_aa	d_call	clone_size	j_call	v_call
TGTGCCAGCAACTCCGGGACAGGGGGGAATCAGCCCCAGCATTTT	CASNSGTGGNQPQHF	TRBD1	NA	TRBJ1-5	TRBV28
TGTGCCAGCGGACAGGTCAGCTCTGGAAACACCATATATTTT	CASGQVSSGNTIYF	TRBD1	few	TRBJ1-3	TRBV10-3
TGTGCCAGCGAATGGCAGTCCGTTTTTGTCGATGGCTACACCTTC	CASEWQSVFVDGYTF	NA	NA	TRBJ1-2	TRBV6-5
TGTGCCAGCAGCTCCCCGGACAGGGGGAGGGACGAGCAGTACTTC	CASSSPDRGRDEQYF	TRBD1	once	TRBJ2-7	TRBV5-8
TGTGCCAGCAGTATCACTAGCGGAGAAGAGACCCAGTACTTC	CASSITSGEETQYF	TRBD2	NA	TRBJ2-5	TRBV25-1
TGTGCCAGTAGTATAGAGGGGCGGGGCTCTGGGGCCAACGTCCTGACTTTC	CASSIEGRGSGANVLTF	NA	NA	TRBJ2-6	TRBV19
TGCAGCGTTGACGGGGGGGGCAACCAGCCCCAGCATTTT	CSVDGGGNQPQHF	NA	NA	TRBJ1-5	TRBV29-1
TGTGCCAGCAGCTTGGACGACTACGAGCAGTACTTC	CASSLDDYEQYF	NA	NA	TRBJ2-7	TRBV5-4
TGTGCCAGCAGCTTGGGACAGGGGCGCACCTACGAGCAGTACTTC	CASSLGQGRTYEQYF	TRBD1	NA	TRBJ2-7	TRBV11-2
TGCAGCGTAATCTCAGATGAAACGGGGTATGAGCAGTTCTTC	CSVISDETGYEQFF	NA	NA	TRBJ2-1	TRBV29-1
TGTGCCAGCAGCGTCTCGACGACGGACGAATTTAGCACAGATACGCAGTATTTT	CASSVSTTDEFSTDTQYF	NA	NA	TRBJ2-3	TRBV9
TGTGCCAGCAGTTCTTACAGGGCTGGCTACACCTTC	CASSSYRAGYTF	NA	few	TRBJ1-2	TRBV28
TGTGCCTGGAGTGGGACAGGGTTAAGTCAGCTGTACTTC	CAWSGTGLSQLYF	TRBD1	NA	TRBJ2-7	TRBV30
TGTGCCACTAACGGGAACCGGGACAGGGGTTCACCCCTCCACTTT	CATNGNRDRGSPLHF	TRBD1	NA	TRBJ1-6	TRBV19
TGCAGTGCTAGTCCTTCCGGGACCTCTCTTGGCTACACCTTC	CSASPSGTSLGYTF	NA	NA	TRBJ1-2	TRBV20-1
TGTGCCAGCAGCTTAGAAGCAGGCGCCGGGGAGCTGTTTTTT	CASSLEAGAGELFF	NA	NA	TRBJ2-2	TRBV7-9
TGTGCCAGCAGCGTAGTCGACACCTACAATGAGCAGTTCTTC	CASSVVDTYNEQFF	NA	NA	TRBJ2-1	TRBV9
TGTGCCAGCTGGACAGTCACAGATACGCAGTATTTT	CASWTVTDTQYF	NA	NA	TRBJ2-3	TRBV6-6
TGTGCCAGCAGCGGACAGGGAGGGGCTGGATCACCCCTCCACTTT	CASSGQGGAGSPLHF	TRBD1	NA	TRBJ1-6	TRBV2
TGTGCCAGCAGCCGGGCTGTCACTACTGAAGCTTTCTTT	CASSRAVTTEAFF	NA	many	TRBJ1-1	TRBV3-1/TRBV3-2
TGTGCCAGCAGTCCAGGGAGGGGCTACACCTTC	CASSPGRGYTF	NA	few	TRBJ1-2	TRBV28
TGTGCCAGCAGCTTGGTTCCGACAGGGGGAAATTCACCCCTCCACTTT	CASSLVPTGGNSPLHF	TRBD1	NA	TRBJ1-6	TRBV5-4
TGTGCCAGCAGAGAAGACCGAGAACCAGGGGAAGGGACTGAAGCTTTCTTT	CASREDREPGEGTEAFF	NA	NA	TRBJ1-1	TRBV6-1
TGCGCCAGCAGCGGAATACTAGGGGAAGACGAGACCCAGTACTTC	CASSGILGEDETQYF	NA	NA	TRBJ2-5	TRBV5-1
TGTGCCAGCCTCAGGGAGAATAACTATGGCTACACCTTC	CASLRENNYGYTF	NA	NA	TRBJ1-2	TRBV28
TGTGCCAGCAGCTTTACGGGCTACAATGAGCAGTTCTTC	CASSFTGYNEQFF	NA	once	TRBJ2-1	TRBV7-3
TGCAGCGTTGATGGTGTCAGAACTTATGGCTACACCTTC	CSVDGVRTYGYTF	NA	once	TRBJ1-2	TRBV29-1
TGTGCCAGCAGCAATCGAGAGGGTGGCTATGGCTACACCTTC	CASSNREGGYGYTF	NA	NA	TRBJ1-2	TRBV27
TGTGCCAGCAGTGAAGTAGGAAATGAGCAGTTCTTC	CASSEVGNEQFF	NA	NA	TRBJ2-1	TRBV6-1
TGTGCCACCAGTAGTTGGGGAAACTACGAGCAGTACTTC	CATSSWGNYEQYF	NA	NA	TRBJ2-7	TRBV24-1
TGTGCCAGCAGCGCGCGTGGGAGCAATCAGCCCCAGCATTTT	CASSARGSNQPQHF	NA	many	TRBJ1-5	TRBV5-5
TGTGCCAGCAGCTTACAGATGAACACTGAAGCTTTCTTT	CASSLQMNTEAFF	NA	NA	TRBJ1-1	TRBV7-3
TGTGCCAGCAGCTCCGGGACAAACGGGGAGCTGTTTTTT	CASSSGTNGELFF	NA	NA	TRBJ2-2	TRBV6-6
TGTGCCAGCAGTCAACGACAGGGTATTGAAGCTTTCTTT	CASSQRQGIEAFF	TRBD1	NA	TRBJ1-1	TRBV12-3/TRBV12-4
TGTGCCATAGAAACCAGGCCTGGGACCCACCTGAGTAACTATGGCTACACCTTC	CAIETRPGTHLSNYGYTF	NA	once	TRBJ1-2	TRBV28
TGTGCCAGCAGGACCCTCGGACAGGAGGCCGTGGGCTATGGCTACACCTTC	CASRTLGQEAVGYGYTF	TRBD1	NA	TRBJ1-2	TRBV2
TGTGCCAGCAGCTTAAAGAGAGACACTGAAGCTTTCTTT	CASSLKRDTEAFF	NA	NA	TRBJ1-1	TRBV7-3
TGTGCCAGCTCACCGGGGCAGGGTCGATTGAACACTGAAGCTTTCTTT	CASSPGQGRLNTEAFF	NA	NA	TRBJ1-1	TRBV18
TGTGCCATCAGTGAGTGGGGGGATTCTAATGAAAAACTGTTTTTT	CAISEWGDSNEKLFF	NA	NA	TRBJ1-4	TRBV10-3
TGCGCCAGCAGCCAAGATGGACAAAATAATCAGCCCCAGCATTTT	CASSQDGQNNQPQHF	NA	NA	TRBJ1-5	TRBV4-1
TGTGCCACCAGCAATGACAGGCACGAGCAGTACTTC	CATSNDRHEQYF	NA	NA	TRBJ2-7	TRBV15
TGTGCCAGCAGCTTACCAGGACAGGGATCTAACTATGGCTACACCTTC	CASSLPGQGSNYGYTF	TRBD1	NA	TRBJ1-2	TRBV7-9
TGTGCCAGCAGCCCATCTCTTGGGGCCAACGTCCTGACTTTC	CASSPSLGANVLTF	NA	once	TRBJ2-6	TRBV7-3